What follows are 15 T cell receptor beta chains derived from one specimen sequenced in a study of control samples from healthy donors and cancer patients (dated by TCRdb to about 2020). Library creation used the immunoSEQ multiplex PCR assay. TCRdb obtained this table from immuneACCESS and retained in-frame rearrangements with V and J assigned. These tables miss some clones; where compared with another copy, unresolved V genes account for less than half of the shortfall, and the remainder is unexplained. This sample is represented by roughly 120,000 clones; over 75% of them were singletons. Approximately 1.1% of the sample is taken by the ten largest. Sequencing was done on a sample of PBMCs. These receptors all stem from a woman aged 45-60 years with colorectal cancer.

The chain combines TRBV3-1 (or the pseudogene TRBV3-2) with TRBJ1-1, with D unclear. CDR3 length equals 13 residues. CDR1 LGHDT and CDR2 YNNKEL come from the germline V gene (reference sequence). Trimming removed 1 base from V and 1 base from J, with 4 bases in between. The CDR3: CASSQGQNTEAFF. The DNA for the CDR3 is TGTGCCAGCAGCCAAGGTCAGAACACTGAAGCTTTCTTT.

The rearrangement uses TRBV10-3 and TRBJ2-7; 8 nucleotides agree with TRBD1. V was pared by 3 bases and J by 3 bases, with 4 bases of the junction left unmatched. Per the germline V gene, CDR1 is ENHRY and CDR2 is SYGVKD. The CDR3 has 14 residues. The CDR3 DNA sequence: TGTGCCATCAGTGATCGACAGGGGAGCTACGAGCAGTACTTC. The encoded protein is CAISDRQGSYEQYF.

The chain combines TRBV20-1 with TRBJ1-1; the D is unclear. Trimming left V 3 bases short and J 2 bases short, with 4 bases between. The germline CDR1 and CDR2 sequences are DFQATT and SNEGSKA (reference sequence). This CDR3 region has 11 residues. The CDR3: CSASPNTEAFF. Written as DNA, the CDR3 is TGCAGTGCTAGTCCTAACACTGAAGCTTTCTTT.

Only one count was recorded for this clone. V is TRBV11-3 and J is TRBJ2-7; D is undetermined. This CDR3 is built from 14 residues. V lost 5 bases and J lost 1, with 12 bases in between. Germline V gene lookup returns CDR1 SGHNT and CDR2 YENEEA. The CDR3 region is CASSPLSGSYEQYF. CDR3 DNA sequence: TGTGCCAGCAGCCCTCTCAGTGGGTCCTACGAGCAGTACTTC.

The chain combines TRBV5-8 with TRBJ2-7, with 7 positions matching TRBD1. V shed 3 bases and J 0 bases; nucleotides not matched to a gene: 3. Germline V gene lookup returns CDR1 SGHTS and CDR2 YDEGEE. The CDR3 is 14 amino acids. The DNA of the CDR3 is TGTGCCAGCAGCTGGGACAGAAGCTCCTACGAGCAGTACTTC. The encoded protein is CASSWDRSSYEQYF.

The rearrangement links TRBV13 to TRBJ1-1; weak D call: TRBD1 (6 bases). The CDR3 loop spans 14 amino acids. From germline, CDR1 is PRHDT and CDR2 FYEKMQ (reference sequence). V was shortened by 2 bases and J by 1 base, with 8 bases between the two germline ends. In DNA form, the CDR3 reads TGTGCCAGCAGCTTACCAGGGGAGAACACTGAAGCTTTCTTT. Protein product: CASSLPGENTEAFF. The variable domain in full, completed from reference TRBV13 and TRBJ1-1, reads AAGVIQSPRHLIKEKRETATLKCYPIPRHDTVYWYQQGPGQDPQFLISFYEKMQSDKGSIPDRFSAQQFSDYHSELNMSSLELGDSALYFCASSLPGENTEAFFGQGTRLTVV.

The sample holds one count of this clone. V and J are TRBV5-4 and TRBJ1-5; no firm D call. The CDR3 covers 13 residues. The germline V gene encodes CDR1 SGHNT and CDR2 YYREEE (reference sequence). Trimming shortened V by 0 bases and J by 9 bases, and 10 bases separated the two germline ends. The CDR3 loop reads CASSLDPSGPQHF. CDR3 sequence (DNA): TGTGCCAGCAGCTTGGACCCCTCTGGGCCCCAGCATTTT.

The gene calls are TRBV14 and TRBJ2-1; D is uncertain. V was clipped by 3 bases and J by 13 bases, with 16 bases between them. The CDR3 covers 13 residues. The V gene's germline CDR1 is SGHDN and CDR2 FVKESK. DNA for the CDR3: TGTGCCAGCAGCCAGAGTATGGCCTCGGGTCAGTTCTTC. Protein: CASSQSMASGQFF.

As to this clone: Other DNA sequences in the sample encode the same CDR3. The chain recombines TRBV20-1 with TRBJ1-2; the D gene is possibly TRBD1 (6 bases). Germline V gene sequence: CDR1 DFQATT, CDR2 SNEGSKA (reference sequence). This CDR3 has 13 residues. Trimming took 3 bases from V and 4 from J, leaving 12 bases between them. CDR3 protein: CSASEGGSYGYTF. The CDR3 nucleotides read TGCAGTGCTAGTGAGGGGGGCTCCTATGGCTACACCTTC.

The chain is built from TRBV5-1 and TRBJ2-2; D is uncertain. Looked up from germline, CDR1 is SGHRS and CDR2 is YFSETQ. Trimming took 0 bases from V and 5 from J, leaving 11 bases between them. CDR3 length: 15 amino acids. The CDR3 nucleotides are TGCGCCAGCAGCTTGGACGTTGGCAATACCGGGGAGCTGTTTTTT. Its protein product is CASSLDVGNTGELFF. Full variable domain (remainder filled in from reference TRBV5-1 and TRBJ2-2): KAGVTQTPRYLIKTRGQQVTLSCSPISGHRSVSWYQQTPGQGLQFLFEYFSETQRNKGNFPGRFSGRQFSNSRSEMNVSTLELGDSALYLCASSLDVGNTGELFFGEGSRLTVL.

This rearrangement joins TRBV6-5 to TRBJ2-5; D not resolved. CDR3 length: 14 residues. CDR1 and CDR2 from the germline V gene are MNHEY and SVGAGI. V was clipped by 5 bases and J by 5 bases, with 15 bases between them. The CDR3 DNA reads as TGTGCCAGCAGTAGGGCCTTTTTAGGGGAGACCCAGTACTTC. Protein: CASSRAFLGETQYF.

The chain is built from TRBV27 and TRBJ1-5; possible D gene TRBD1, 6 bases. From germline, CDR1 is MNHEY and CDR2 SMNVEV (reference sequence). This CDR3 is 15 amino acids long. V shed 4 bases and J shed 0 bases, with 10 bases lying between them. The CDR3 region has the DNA TGTGCCAGCAGTTCCACAGGGAATAGCAATCAGCCCCAGCATTTT. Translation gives CASSSTGNSNQPQHF.

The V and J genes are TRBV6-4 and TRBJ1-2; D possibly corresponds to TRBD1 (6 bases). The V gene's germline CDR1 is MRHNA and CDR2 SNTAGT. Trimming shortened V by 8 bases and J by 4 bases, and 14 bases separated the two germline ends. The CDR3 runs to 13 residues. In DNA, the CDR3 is TGTGCCAGCGGACAGAGGATCTTCTATGGCTACACCTTC. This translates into CASGQRIFYGYTF.

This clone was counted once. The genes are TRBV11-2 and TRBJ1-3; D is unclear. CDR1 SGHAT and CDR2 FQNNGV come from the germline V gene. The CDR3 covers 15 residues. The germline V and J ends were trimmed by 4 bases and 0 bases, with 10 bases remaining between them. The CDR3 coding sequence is TGTGCCAGCAGCTCGAGGCCCGGCTCTGGAAACACCATATATTTT. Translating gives CASSSRPGSGNTIYF.

CDR3 nucleotides: TGCGCCAGCAATCTACAGACTAGCGCGGGGGAGACCCAGTACTTC. This gives the protein CASNLQTSAGETQYF. This chain uses TRBV5-1 with TRBJ2-5, with 8 bases aligning to TRBD2. The CDR3 sequence is 15 residues long. Germline lookup yields CDR1 SGHRS and CDR2 YFSETQ. V lost 6 bases, J lost 5 bases, and 12 bases stayed unmatched. Based on the CDR3 plus reference TRBV5-1 and TRBJ2-5, the full variable domain is KAGVTQTPRYLIKTRGQQVTLSCSPISGHRSVSWYQQTPGQGLQFLFEYFSETQRNKGNFPGRFSGRQFSNSRSEMNVSTLELGDSALYLCASNLQTSAGETQYFGPGTRLLVL.